This T cell receptor (beta chain) was identified in a study of follicular helper T cells after annual influenza vaccination (TCRdb year 2017). Regarding the study in general: Blood was collected on days 0, 7 and 28 after each seasonal influenza vaccination. To study recall of cTfh clones, some subjects were followed through successive annual vaccinations in the 2013-2014, 2014-2015 and 2015-2016 seasons. One week after vaccination, a second recruited cohort of about eleven subjects (Table S1) displayed a similar ICOS+CD38+ cTfh response. Six subjects had multi-year samples: four covered two vaccination seasons and two covered three seasons. The 2013-2014 samples were cryopreserved, while the 2015 samples were processed right after collection. The paper's findings and limits, for the study overall: Rare clonotypes could not be sampled because productive TCRB sequences were recovered from only about 9-20% of the analyzed cells. ICOS+CD38+ cTfh clonality correlated with the frequency of that population, and its change correlated with the change in circulating plasmablast frequency. Day 7 ICOS+CD38+ clones were most often found later in ICOS-CD38- cTfh, suggesting that subset may serve as a memory reservoir. When influenza clone enrichment was assessed, the possibility that the much larger non-cTfh compartments were undersampled could not be excluded. Successive annual vaccinations recalled a recurrent oligoclonal ICOS+CD38+ cTfh response that contained tetramer and AIM influenza-specific clonotypes.

Libraries came from the immunoSEQ multiplex PCR assay. Adaptive Biotechnologies handled the TCRB amplification, library preparation, sequencing and preliminary bioinformatics at Survey level resolution. From the authors' description of their analysis: Clonality was calculated in R as 1 minus normalized Shannon entropy, and the Gini index was computed with the R package ineq. Overlap score was the summed counts of shared sequences divided by total counts of all sequences in both compared samples. Significance of shared clonotypes was assessed by Fisher's exact test, with a theoretical repertoire of 10^7 TCRB sequences assumed. What TCRdb holds here is the immuneACCESS table cut down to in-frame rearrangements. Part of the clones is not present; checked against another copy, under half of the missing clones reflect an unresolved V gene, and the others are unexplained. V and J calls and clone size are copied from that table; D and trimming were computed from the DNA. In all, the sample holds some 13,000 clones, and around four fifths of those were seen once. The ten top clones hold roughly 0.5% of the sample.

This clone has only one observation. Its specific antigen is unknown. Per-nucleotide qualities are absent, and no much larger clonotype sits a single base away. The intended sense of this specimen's time point label: 2014-2015 season, pre-vaccination. TCRB sequencing was used to follow sorted CD4 subsets from the blood of adults before and after they were given the seasonal inactivated influenza vaccine (Fluvarix). Subjects were considered eligible if community-dwelling and if influenza vaccine had not been received in the prior 6 months. Reasons for exclusion included contraindications to influenza vaccine, substance abuse, HIV/AIDS, active malignancy, immunomodulatory medication, and active illness such as respiratory infection. At each time point, about 35 to 110 mL of blood was collected. Either Ficoll-Paque PLUS or SepMate separation was used to isolate PBMC. As a non-Tfh subset for comparison, CXCR5- memory CD4 T cells were sorted. Cell subsets were sorted from PBMC on a BD FACS Aria before DNA extraction.

CDR1 and CDR2 were assigned from the germline V gene as SGHTA and FQGNSA. The CDR3 contains 15 residues, cysteine and phenylalanine counted. The CDR3 DNA has 45 bases and is translated from base 1. V and J lose 5 bases and 0 bases, and a span of 12 bases separates them. Sequenced material: CXCR5- memory CD4+ T cells sorted from blood, taken on the day of influenza vaccination. Taken with the paper, the label for cell subset or site translates to: CXCR5- memory CD4 T cells. In this chain, TRBV7-2 is recombined with TRBJ2-3; the D gene cannot be resolved reliably. This sequence was found in an adult who received the influenza vaccine. The CDR3 sequence is CASSPSRASTDTQYF. The nucleotides are TGTGCCAGCAGCCCGAGCCGGGCTAGCACAGATACGCAGTATTTT.